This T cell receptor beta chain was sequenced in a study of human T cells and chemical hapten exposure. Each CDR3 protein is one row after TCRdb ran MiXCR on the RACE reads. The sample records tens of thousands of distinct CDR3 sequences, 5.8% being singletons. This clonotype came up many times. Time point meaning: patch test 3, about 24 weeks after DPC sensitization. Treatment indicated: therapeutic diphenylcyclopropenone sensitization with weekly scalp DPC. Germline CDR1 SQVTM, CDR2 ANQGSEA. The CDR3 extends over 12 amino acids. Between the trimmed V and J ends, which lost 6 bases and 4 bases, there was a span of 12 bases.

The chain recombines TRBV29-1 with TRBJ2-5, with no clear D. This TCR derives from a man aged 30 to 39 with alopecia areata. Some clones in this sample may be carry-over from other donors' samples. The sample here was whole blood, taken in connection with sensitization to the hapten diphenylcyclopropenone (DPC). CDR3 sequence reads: CSVVHPSETQYF. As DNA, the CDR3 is TGCAGCGTCGTACACCCCTCAGAGACCCAGTACTTC.